The source of this TCR beta chain is a study of radiation and T cells in renal cell carcinoma. A word on this clone: The antigen is unknown.

The assay was immunoSEQ multiplex PCR, and TCRdb's table has in-frame clones only and misses some. Of under 20,000 clones detected, roughly two thirds appear once; the ten largest clones hold roughly an eighth. The CDR3 length is 14 residues. Per germline, CDR1 MDHEN and CDR2 SYDVKM. V was clipped by 3 bases and J by 5 bases, with 10 bases between them. Indicated treatment: 15 Gy SBRT to primary tumor, nephrectomy 4 weeks later. General study results and limits: Irradiated tumors held more dominant CDR3 motifs than control tumors. In blood, top tumor clones expanded by 2 weeks, shrinking by 4. Irradiated tumors had higher TCR clonality than control tumors.

The sample was tumor tissue, taken from a patient whose treatment included radiotherapy and nephrectomy. V is TRBV28 and J is TRBJ2-2, with D unclear. This clonotype was sampled from a woman in her 70s with renal cell carcinoma. The CDR3 bases are TGTGCCAGCAGTTTGGCAATAGGGACCGGGGAGCTGTTTTTT. Its protein product is CASSLAIGTGELFF.